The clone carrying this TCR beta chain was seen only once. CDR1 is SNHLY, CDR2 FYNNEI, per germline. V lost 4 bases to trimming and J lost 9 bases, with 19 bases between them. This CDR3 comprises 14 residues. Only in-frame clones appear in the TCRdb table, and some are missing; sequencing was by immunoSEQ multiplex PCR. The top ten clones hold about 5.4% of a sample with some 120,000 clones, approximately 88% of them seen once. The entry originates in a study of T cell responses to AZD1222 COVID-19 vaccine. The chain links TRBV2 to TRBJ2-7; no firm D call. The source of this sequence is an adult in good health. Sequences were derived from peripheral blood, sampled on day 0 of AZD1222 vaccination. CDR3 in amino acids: CASSVVVASVVQYF. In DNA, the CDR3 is TGTGCCAGCAGTGTGGTCGTAGCTTCCGTCGTGCAGTACTTC.